The 8 T cell receptor beta chains below were found in one sample sequenced in a study of human T cells and chemical hapten exposure. TCRdb recomputed calls from the RACE reads with MiXCR, one row per CDR3 protein. The sample includes around 380,000 distinct CDR3 sequences, about 4.8% of them seen just once. Time point specified: patch test 1, 2 weeks after DPC sensitization. Described treatment: therapeutic diphenylcyclopropenone sensitization with weekly scalp DPC. Source: whole blood, taken in connection with sensitization to the hapten diphenylcyclopropenone (DPC). The source of these receptors is a woman aged 50 to 60 with alopecia areata. Some clones in this sample may be carry-over from other donors' samples.

This clonotype was detected only a few times. V usage is TRBV27 and J usage is TRBJ2-3; D gene uncertain. V dropped 2 bases and J dropped 6 bases, with 9 bases sitting between them. The CDR3 extends over 13 amino acids. Germline assignment: CDR1 MNHEY and CDR2 SMNVEV (reference sequence). The CDR3 nucleotides are TGTGCCAGCAGTTTACGCCGGGCTGATACGCAGTATTTT. As protein: CASSLRRADTQYF.

This clonotype showed up many times. The gene calls are TRBV7-2 and TRBJ2-6, with D hard to call. CDR1 and CDR2 (germline): SGHTA, FQGNSA. CDR3 length equals 14 residues. V was cut by 8 bases and J by 0 bases, with 8 bases left in between. For the CDR3, the DNA is TGTGCCAGCCAGGCGGACTCTGGGGCCAACGTCCTGACTTTC. Residues: CASQADSGANVLTF.

This clonotype occurred many times. The CDR3 region has the DNA TGTGCCAGCAGCCCCTCCCAGGGGATTCTCTCTGAAGCTTTCTTT. It encodes CASSPSQGILSEAFF. This sequence joins TRBV14 and TRBJ1-1; D is perhaps TRBD1 (6 bases). V was shortened by 4 bases and J by 6 bases, with 18 bases between the two germline ends. CDR1 SGHDN and CDR2 FVKESK come from the germline V gene. This CDR3 has 15 residues. The whole variable domain, remainder taken from reference TRBV14 and TRBJ1-1, is EAGVTQFPSHSVIEKGQTVTLRCDPISGHDNLYWYRRVMGKEIKFLLHFVKESKQDESGMPNNRFLAERTGGTYSTLKVQPAELEDSGVYFCASSPSQGILSEAFFGQGTRLTVV.

This clonotype was observed at least ten times. The chain employs TRBV25-1 and TRBJ1-2, with TRBD1 matching 12 bases. Germline V gives CDR1 MGHDK, CDR2 SYGVNS. V was pared by 6 bases and J by 8 bases, with 10 bases of the junction left unmatched. The CDR3 runs 15 residues. CDR3 sequence (DNA): TGTGCCAGCAGCGCCGGGACAGGGGGCGCAGAAGGCTACACCTTC. As protein: CASSAGTGGAEGYTF.

This clonotype has more than one count but fewer than ten. The rearrangement joins TRBV3-1 to TRBJ1-2; the match to TRBD1 covers 8 bases. Unmatched junction bases numbered 5, after V lost 4 bases and J lost 7 bases. The CDR3 is 13 amino acids. Germline V gene sequence: CDR1 LGHDT, CDR2 YNNKEL (reference sequence). DNA of the CDR3: TGTGCCAGCAGCCTGGACAGGGAGGGTGGCTACACCTTC. This translates into CASSLDREGGYTF. Combining the CDR3 with reference TRBV3-1 and TRBJ1-2 gives the whole variable domain DTAVSQTPKYLVTQMGNDKSIKCEQNLGHDTMYWYKQDSKKFLKIMFSYNNKELIINETVPNRFSPKSPDKAHLNLHINSLELGDSAVYFCASSLDREGGYTFGSGTRLTVV.

This clonotype was seen a few times. The V and J genes are TRBV7-2 and TRBJ2-1; D is unresolved. V was shortened by 2 bases and J by 1 base, with 9 bases between the two germline ends. The CDR3 sequence is 15 residues long. Germline V gene sequence: CDR1 SGHTA, CDR2 FQGNSA. This chain's CDR3 is CASSLFQGSYNEQFF. For the CDR3, the DNA is TGTGCCAGCAGCTTATTTCAAGGGTCCTACAATGAGCAGTTCTTC.

This clonotype was detected ten times or more. This chain joins TRBV28 and TRBJ1-5; no clear D gene. Germline V CDR1 and CDR2: MDHEN, SYDVKM. The CDR3 is 14 residues long. Trimming pared 6 bases from V and 2 bases from J, leaving 11 bases between. The CDR3 nucleotides read TGTGCCAGCAGGTGGGGTACAGGCAATCAGCCCCAGCATTTT. Translation gives CASRWGTGNQPQHF.

This clonotype appeared many times. This chain connects TRBV12-3 or TRBV12-4 to TRBJ1-2; D call uncertain. Trimming shortened V by 6 bases and J by 3 bases, and 14 bases separated the two germline ends. The CDR3 runs 14 residues. The CDR3 reads CASRPGLADYGYTF. The CDR3 coding sequence is TGTGCCAGCAGACCGGGCCTTGCGGACTATGGCTACACCTTC.